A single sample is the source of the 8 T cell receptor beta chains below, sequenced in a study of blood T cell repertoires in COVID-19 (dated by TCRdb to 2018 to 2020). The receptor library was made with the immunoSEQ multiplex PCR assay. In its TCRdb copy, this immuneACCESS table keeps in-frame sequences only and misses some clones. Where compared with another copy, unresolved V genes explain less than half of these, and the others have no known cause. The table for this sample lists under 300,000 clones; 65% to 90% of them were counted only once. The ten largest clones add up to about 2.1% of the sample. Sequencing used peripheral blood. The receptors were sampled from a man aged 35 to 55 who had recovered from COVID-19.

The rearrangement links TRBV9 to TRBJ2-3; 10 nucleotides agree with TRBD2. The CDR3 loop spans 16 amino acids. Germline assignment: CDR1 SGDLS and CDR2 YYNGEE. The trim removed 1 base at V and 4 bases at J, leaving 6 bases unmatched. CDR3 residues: CASSVPSGSLADTQYF. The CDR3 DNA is TGTGCCAGCAGCGTACCTAGCGGGAGTTTGGCAGATACGCAGTATTTT. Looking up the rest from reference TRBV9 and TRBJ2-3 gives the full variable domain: DSGVTQTPKHLITATGQRVTLRCSPRSGDLSVYWYQQSLDQGLQFLIQYYNGEERAKGNILERFSAQQFPDLHSELNLSSLELGDSALYFCASSVPSGSLADTQYFGPGTRLTVL.

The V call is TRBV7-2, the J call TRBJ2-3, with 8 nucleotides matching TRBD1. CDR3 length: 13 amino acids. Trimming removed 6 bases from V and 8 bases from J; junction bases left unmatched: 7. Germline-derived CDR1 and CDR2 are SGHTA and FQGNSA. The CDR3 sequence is CASRPTGGSTQYF. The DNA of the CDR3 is TGTGCCAGCAGACCCACAGGGGGGAGTACGCAGTATTTT.

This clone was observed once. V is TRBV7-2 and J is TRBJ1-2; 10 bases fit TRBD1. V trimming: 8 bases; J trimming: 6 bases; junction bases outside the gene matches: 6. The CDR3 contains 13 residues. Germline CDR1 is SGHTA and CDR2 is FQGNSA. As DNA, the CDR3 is TGTGCCAGCGGAGGACAGGGGGGGAATGGCTACACCTTC. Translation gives CASGGQGGNGYTF. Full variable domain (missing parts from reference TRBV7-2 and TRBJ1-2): GAGVSQSPSNKVTEKGKDVELRCDPISGHTALYWYRQSLGQGLEFLIYFQGNSAPDKSGLPSDRFSAERTGGSVSTLTIQRTQQEDSAVYLCASGGQGGNGYTFGSGTRLTVV.

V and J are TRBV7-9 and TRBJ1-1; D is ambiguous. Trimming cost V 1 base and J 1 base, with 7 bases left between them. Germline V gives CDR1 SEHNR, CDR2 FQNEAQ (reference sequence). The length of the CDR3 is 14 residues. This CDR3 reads CASSLVARNTEAFF. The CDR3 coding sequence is TGTGCCAGCAGCTTAGTAGCCCGGAACACTGAAGCTTTCTTT.

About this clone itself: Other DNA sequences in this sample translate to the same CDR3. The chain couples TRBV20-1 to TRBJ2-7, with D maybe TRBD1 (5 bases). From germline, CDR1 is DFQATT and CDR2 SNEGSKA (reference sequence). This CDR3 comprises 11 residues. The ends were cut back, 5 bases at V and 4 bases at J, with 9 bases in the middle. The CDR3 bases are TGCAGTGCTTCGACAGAATACGAGCAGTACTTC. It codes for CSASTEYEQYF.

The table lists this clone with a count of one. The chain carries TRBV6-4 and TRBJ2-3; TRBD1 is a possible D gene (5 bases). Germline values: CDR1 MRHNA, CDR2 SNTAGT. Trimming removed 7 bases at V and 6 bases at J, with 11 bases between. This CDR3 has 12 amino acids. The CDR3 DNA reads TGTGCCAGCAAAGGACATACCGATACGCAGTATTTT. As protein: CASKGHTDTQYF.

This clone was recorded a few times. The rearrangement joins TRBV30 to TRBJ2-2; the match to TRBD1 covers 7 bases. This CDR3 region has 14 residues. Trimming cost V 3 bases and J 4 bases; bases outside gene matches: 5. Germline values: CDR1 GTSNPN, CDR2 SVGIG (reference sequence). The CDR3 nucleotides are TGTGCCTGGAGGACAGGGCGGGCCACCGGGGAGCTGTTTTTT. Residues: CAWRTGRATGELFF.

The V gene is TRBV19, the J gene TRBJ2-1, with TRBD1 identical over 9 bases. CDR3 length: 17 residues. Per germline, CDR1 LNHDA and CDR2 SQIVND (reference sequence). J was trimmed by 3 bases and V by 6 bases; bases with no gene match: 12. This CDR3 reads CASSLDRGPGVYNEQFF. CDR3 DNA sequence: TGTGCCAGTAGCCTGGACAGGGGCCCTGGAGTCTACAATGAGCAGTTCTTC. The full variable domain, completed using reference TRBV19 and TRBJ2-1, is DGGITQSPKYLFRKEGQNVTLSCEQNLNHDAMYWYRQDPGQGLRLIYYSQIVNDFQKGDIAEGYSVSREKKESFPLTVTSAQKNPTAFYLCASSLDRGPGVYNEQFFGPGTRLTVL.